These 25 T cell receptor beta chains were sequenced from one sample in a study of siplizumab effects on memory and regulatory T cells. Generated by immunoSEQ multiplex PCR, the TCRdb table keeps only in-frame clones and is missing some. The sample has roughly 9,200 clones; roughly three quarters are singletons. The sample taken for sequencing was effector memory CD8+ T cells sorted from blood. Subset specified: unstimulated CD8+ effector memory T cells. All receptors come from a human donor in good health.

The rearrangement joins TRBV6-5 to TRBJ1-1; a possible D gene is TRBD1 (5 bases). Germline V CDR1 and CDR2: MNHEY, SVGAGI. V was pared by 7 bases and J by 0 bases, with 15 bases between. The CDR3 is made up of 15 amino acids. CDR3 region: CASIDVGRMNTEAFF. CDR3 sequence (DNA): TGTGCCAGCATCGACGTGGGGCGCATGAACACTGAAGCTTTCTTT.

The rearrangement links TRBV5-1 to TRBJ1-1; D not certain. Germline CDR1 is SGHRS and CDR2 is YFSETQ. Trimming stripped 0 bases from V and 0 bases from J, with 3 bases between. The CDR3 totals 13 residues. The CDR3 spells CASSLVLNTEAFF. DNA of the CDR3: TGCGCCAGCAGCTTGGTTCTGAACACTGAAGCTTTCTTT. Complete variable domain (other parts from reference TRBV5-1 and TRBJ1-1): KAGVTQTPRYLIKTRGQQVTLSCSPISGHRSVSWYQQTPGQGLQFLFEYFSETQRNKGNFPGRFSGRQFSNSRSEMNVSTLELGDSALYLCASSLVLNTEAFFGQGTRLTVV.

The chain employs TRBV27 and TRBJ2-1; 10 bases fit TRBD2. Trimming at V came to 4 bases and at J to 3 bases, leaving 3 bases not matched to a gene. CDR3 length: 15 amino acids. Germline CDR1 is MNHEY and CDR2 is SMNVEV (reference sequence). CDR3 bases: TGTGCCAGCAGTTCCCTAGCGGGAGACTACAATGAGCAGTTCTTC. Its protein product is CASSSLAGDYNEQFF.

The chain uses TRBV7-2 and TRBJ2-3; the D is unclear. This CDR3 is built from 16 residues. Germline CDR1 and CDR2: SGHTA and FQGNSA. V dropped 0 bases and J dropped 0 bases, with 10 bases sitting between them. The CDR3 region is CASSLAGLLSTDTQYF. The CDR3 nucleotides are TGTGCCAGCAGCTTAGCGGGCTTACTTAGCACAGATACGCAGTATTTT.

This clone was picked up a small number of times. Here the CDR3 reads CASSLLPSGGDEQFF. CDR3 in DNA: TGTGCCAGCAGCTTACTCCCTAGCGGGGGCGATGAGCAGTTCTTC. The rearrangement joins TRBV7-9 to TRBJ2-1; 10 bases map to TRBD2. CDR1 SEHNR and CDR2 FQNEAQ come from the germline V gene (reference sequence). The V and J ends lost 2 bases and 8 bases, in that order; junction bases with no gene match: 6. The CDR3 has 15 residues.

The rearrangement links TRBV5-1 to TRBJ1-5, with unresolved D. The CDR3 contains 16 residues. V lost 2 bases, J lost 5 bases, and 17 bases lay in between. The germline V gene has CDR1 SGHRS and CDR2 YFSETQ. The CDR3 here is CASSFKVAQRDQPQHF. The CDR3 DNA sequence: TGCGCCAGCAGCTTTAAGGTGGCCCAGAGGGATCAGCCCCAGCATTTT.

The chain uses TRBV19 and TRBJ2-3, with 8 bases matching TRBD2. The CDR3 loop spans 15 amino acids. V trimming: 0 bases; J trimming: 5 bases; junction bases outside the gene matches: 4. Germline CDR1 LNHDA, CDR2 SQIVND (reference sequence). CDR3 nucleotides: TGTGCCAGTAGTATAGACCTAGCGGGCCAAGATACGCAGTATTTT. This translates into CASSIDLAGQDTQYF.

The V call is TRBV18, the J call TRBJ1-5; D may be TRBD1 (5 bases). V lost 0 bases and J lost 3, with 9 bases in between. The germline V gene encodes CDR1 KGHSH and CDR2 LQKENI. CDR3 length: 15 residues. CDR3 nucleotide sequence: TGTGCCAGCTCACCACCAGGGGTTTCCAATCAGCCCCAGCATTTT. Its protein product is CASSPPGVSNQPQHF.

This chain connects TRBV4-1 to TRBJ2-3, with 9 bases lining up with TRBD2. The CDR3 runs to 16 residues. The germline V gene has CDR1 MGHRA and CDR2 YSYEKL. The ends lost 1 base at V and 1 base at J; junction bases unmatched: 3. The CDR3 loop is CASSQVAGVRTDTQYF. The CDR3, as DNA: TGCGCCAGCAGCCAAGTAGCGGGAGTACGCACAGATACGCAGTATTTT.

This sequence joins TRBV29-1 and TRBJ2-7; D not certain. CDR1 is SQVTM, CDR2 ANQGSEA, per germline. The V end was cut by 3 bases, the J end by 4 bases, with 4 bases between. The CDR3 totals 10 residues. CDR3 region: CSVEGYEQYF. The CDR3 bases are TGCAGCGTTGAGGGGTACGAGCAGTACTTC.

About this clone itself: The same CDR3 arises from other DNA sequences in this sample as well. DNA of the CDR3: TGCGCCAGCAGCTTGTCGGGGGGATACAATGAGCAGTTCTTC. This gives the protein CASSLSGGYNEQFF. V usage is TRBV5-1 and J usage is TRBJ2-1; 7 nucleotides align to TRBD2. Germline trimming cut 1 base from V and 4 bases from J; bases unmatched to any gene: 2. The germline V gene has CDR1 SGHRS and CDR2 YFSETQ. CDR3 size: 14 residues.

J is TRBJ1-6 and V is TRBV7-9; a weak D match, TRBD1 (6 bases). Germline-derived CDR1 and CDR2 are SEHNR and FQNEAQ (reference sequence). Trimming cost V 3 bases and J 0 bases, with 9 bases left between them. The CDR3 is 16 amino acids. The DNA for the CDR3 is TGTGCCAGCAGCTTCGACAGGATCTCCTATAATTCACCCCTCCACTTT. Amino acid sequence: CASSFDRISYNSPLHF.

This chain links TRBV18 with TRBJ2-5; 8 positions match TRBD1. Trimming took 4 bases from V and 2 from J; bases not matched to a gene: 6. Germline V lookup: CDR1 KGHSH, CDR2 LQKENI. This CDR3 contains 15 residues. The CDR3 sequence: CASSRGTGDQETQYF. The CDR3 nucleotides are TGTGCCAGCTCACGCGGGACAGGAGATCAAGAGACCCAGTACTTC.

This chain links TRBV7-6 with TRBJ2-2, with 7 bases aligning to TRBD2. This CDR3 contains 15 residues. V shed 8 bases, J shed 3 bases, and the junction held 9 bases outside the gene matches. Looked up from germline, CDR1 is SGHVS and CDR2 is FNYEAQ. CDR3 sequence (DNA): TGTGCCAGCGGGATTCCGGGACTACACACCGGGGAGCTGTTTTTT. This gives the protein CASGIPGLHTGELFF. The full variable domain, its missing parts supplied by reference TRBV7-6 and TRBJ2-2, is GAGVSQSPRYKVTKRGQDVALRCDPISGHVSLYWYRQALGQGPEFLTYFNYEAQQDKSGLPNDRFSAERPEGSISTLTIQRTEQRDSAMYRCASGIPGLHTGELFFGEGSRLTVL.

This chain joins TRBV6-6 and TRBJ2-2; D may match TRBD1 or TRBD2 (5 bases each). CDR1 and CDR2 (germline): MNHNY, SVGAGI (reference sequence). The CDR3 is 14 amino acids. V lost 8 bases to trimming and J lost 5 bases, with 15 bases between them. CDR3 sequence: CASGTGAETGELFF. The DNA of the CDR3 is TGTGCCAGCGGCACCGGGGCAGAAACCGGGGAGCTGTTTTTT.

The CDR3 region has the DNA TGCAGCGTTTGGGGGACTAGCGGGAGTGAACCCTACAATGAGCAGTTCTTC. The encoded protein is CSVWGTSGSEPYNEQFF. This sequence joins TRBV29-1 and TRBJ2-1; 14 nucleotides agree with TRBD2. Germline CDR1 is SQVTM and CDR2 is ANQGSEA. The CDR3 spans 17 residues. The V gene end was trimmed by 5 bases and the J gene end by 2 bases; junction bases not matched to a gene: 8.

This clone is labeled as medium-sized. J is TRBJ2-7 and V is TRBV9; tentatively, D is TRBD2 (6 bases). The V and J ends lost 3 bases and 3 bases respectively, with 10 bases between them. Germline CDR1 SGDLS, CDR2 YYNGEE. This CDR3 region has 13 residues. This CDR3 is CASSARLGYEQYF. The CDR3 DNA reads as TGTGCCAGCAGCGCCAGACTAGGCTACGAGCAGTACTTC.

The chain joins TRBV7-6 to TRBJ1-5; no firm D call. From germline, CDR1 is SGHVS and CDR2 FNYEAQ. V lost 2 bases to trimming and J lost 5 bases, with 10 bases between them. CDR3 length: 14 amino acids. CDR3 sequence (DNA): TGTGCCAGCAGCTTATACGTGATGGATCAGCCCCAGCATTTT. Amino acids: CASSLYVMDQPQHF.

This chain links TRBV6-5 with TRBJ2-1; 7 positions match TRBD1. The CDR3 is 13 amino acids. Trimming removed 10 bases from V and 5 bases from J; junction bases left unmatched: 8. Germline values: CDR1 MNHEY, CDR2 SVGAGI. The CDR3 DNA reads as TGTGCCATCTCCGACAGGGCCCACAATGAGCAGTTCTTC. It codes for CAISDRAHNEQFF.

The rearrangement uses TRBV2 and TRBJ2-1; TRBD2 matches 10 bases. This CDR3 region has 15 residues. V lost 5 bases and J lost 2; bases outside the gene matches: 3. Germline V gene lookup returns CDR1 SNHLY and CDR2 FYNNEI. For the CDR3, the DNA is TGTGCCAGCAGTCCGAGCGGGGGGGCCTACAATGAGCAGTTCTTC. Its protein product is CASSPSGGAYNEQFF. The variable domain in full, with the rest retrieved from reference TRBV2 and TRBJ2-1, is EPEVTQTPSHQVTQMGQEVILRCVPISNHLYFYWYRQILGQKVEFLVSFYNNEISEKSEIFDDQFSVERPDGSNFTLKIRSTKLEDSAMYFCASSPSGGAYNEQFFGPGTRLTVL.

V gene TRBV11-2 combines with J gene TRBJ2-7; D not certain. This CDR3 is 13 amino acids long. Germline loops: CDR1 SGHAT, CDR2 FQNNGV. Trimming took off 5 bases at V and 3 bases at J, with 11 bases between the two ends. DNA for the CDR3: TGTGCCAGCAGCCCCCCGGGTTACTACGAGCAGTACTTC. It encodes CASSPPGYYEQYF.

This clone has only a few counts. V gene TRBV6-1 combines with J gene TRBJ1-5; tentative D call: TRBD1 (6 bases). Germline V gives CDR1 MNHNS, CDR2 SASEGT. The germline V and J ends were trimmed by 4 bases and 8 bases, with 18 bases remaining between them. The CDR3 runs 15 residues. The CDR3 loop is CASSGGQHGMEPQHF. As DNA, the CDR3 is TGTGCCAGCAGTGGAGGACAGCATGGTATGGAGCCCCAGCATTTT.

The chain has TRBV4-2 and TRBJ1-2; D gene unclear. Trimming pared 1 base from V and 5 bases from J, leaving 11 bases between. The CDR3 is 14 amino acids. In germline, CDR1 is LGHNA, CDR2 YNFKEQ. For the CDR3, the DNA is TGTGCCAGCAGCCAAGGGGAAGGGAGGTATGGCTACACCTTC. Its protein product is CASSQGEGRYGYTF.

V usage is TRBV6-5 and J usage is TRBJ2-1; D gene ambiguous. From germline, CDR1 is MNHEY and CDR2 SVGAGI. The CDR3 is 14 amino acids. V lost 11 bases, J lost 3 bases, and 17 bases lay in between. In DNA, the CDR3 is TGTGCCCACCGAGGCCCTGAATACTACAATGAGCAGTTCTTC. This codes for CAHRGPEYYNEQFF.

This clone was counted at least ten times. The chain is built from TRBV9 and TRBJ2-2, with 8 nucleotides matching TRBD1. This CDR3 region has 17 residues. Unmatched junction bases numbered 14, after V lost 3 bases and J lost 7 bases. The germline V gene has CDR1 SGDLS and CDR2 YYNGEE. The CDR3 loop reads CASSAPLSTGANGELFF. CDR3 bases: TGTGCCAGCAGCGCCCCCCTATCGACAGGGGCGAACGGGGAGCTGTTTTTT.